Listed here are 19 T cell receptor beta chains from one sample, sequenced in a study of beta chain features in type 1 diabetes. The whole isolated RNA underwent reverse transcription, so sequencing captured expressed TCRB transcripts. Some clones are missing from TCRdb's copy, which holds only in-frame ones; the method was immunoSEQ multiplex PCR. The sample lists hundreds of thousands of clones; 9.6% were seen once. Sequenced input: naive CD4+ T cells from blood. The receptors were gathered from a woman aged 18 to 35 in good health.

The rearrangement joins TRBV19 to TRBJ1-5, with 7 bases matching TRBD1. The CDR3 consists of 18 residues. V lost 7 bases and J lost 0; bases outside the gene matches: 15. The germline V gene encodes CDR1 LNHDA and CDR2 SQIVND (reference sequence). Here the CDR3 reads CASKMRGTDYPSNQPQHF. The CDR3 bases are TGTGCCAGTAAAATGAGAGGGACAGATTACCCTAGCAATCAGCCCCAGCATTTT. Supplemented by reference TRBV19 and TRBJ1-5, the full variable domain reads DGGITQSPKYLFRKEGQNVTLSCEQNLNHDAMYWYRQDPGQGLRLIYYSQIVNDFQKGDIAEGYSVSREKKESFPLTVTSAQKNPTAFYLCASKMRGTDYPSNQPQHFGDGTRLSIL.

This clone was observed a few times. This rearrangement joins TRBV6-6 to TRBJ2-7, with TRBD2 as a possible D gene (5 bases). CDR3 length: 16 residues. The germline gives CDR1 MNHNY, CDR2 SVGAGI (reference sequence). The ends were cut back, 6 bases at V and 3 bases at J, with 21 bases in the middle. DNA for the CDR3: TGTGCCAGCAGACCCGACCCTAGCAAACGGTACTACGAGCAGTACTTC. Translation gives CASRPDPSKRYYEQYF.

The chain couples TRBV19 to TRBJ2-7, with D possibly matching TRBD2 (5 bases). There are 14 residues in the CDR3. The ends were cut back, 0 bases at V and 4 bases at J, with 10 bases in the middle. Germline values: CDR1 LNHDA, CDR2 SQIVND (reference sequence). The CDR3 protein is CASSIDFRGYEQYF. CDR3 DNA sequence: TGTGCCAGTAGTATAGATTTTCGGGGTTACGAGCAGTACTTC.

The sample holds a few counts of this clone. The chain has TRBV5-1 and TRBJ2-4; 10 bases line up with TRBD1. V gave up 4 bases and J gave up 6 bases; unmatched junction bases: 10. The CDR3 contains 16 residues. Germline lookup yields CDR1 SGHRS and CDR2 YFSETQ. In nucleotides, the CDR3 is TGCGCCAGCAGCGGTCCCGGGACAGGGGTTGTAAACATTCAGTACTTC. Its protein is CASSGPGTGVVNIQYF.

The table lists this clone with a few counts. Written as DNA, the CDR3 is TGTGCCAGCAGTACGGACAGGGATGTGTACCAGCCCCAGCATTTT. Its translation: CASSTDRDVYQPQHF. This chain uses TRBV6-6 with TRBJ1-5; 8 bases fit TRBD1. Germline lookup yields CDR1 MNHNY and CDR2 SVGAGI (reference sequence). This CDR3 contains 15 residues. The J segment lost 7 bases and the V segment lost 5 bases, leaving 10 bases of the junction unmatched.

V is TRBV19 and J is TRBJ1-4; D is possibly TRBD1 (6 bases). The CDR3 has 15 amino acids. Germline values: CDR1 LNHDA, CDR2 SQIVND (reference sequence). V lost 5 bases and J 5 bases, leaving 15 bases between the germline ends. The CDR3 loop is CASSSRTAYNEKLFF. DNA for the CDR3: TGTGCCAGTAGTTCGCGGACAGCCTACAATGAAAAACTGTTTTTT.

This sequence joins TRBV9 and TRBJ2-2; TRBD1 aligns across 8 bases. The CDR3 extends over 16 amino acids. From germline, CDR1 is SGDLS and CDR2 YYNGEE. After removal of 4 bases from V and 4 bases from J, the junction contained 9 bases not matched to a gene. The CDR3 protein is CASSSQMGQVTGELFF. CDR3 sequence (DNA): TGTGCCAGCAGCTCTCAGATGGGACAGGTCACCGGGGAGCTGTTTTTT.

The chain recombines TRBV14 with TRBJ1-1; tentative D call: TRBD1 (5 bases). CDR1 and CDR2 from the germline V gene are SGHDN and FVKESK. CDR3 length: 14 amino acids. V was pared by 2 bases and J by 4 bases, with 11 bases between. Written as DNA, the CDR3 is TGTGCCAGCAGCCAAATCCCAGGGATCACTGAAGCTTTCTTT. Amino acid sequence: CASSQIPGITEAFF.

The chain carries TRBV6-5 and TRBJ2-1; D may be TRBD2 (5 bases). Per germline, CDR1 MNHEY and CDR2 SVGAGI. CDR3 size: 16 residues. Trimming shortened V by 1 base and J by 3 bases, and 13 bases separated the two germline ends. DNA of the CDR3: TGTGCCAGCAGTTACTACGAAACTAGGTACTACAATGAGCAGTTCTTC. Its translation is CASSYYETRYYNEQFF.

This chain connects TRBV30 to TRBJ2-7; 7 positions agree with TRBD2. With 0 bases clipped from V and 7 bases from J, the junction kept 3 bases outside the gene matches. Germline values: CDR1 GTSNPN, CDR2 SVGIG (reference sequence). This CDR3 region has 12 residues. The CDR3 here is CAWSVGLDEQYF. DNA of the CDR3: TGTGCCTGGAGTGTTGGACTAGATGAGCAGTACTTC.

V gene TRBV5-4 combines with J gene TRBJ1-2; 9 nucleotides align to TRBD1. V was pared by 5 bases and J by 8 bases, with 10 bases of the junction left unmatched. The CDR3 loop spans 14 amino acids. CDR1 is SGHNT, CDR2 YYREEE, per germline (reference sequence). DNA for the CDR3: TGTGCCAGCAGTCGCGGACAGGGGCCCCAGGGCTACACCTTC. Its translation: CASSRGQGPQGYTF.

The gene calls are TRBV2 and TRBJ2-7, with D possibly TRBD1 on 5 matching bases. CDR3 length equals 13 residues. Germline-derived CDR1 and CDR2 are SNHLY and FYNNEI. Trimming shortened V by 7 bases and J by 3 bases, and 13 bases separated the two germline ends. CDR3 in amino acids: CASKGLGLYEQYF. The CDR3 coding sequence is TGTGCCAGCAAGGGTCTGGGGCTCTACGAGCAGTACTTC. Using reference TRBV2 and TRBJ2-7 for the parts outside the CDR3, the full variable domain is EPEVTQTPSHQVTQMGQEVILRCVPISNHLYFYWYRQILGQKVEFLVSFYNNEISEKSEIFDDQFSVERPDGSNFTLKIRSTKLEDSAMYFCASKGLGLYEQYFGPGTRLTVT.

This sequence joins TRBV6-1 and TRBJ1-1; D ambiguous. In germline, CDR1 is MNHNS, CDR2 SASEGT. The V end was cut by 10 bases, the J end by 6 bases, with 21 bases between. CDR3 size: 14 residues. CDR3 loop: CANDMGPNGAEAFF. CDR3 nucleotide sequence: TGTGCCAACGATATGGGCCCTAATGGCGCTGAAGCTTTCTTT.

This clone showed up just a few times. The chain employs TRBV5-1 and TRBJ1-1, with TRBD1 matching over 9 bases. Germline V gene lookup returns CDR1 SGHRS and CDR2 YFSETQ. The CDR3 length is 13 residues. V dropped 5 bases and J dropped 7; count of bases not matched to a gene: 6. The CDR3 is CASRGTGGYEAFF. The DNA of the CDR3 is TGCGCCAGCAGGGGAACAGGGGGCTATGAAGCTTTCTTT. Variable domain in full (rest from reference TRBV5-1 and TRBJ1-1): KAGVTQTPRYLIKTRGQQVTLSCSPISGHRSVSWYQQTPGQGLQFLFEYFSETQRNKGNFPGRFSGRQFSNSRSEMNVSTLELGDSALYLCASRGTGGYEAFFGQGTRLTVV.

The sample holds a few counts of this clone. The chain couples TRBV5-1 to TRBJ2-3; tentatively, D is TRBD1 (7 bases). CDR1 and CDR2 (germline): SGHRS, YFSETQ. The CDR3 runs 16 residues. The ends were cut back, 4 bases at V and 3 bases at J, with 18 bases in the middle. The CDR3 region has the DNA TGCGCCAGCAGCGGTTACGGAGGGGGCCTGACAGATACGCAGTATTTT. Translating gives CASSGYGGGLTDTQYF.

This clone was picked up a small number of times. CDR3 DNA: TGTGCCAGTAGTGAAGCCAACTATGGCTACACCTTC. It yields the protein CASSEANYGYTF. The V gene is TRBV19, the J gene TRBJ1-2, with D hard to call. The CDR3 has 12 amino acids. Germline-derived CDR1 and CDR2 are LNHDA and SQIVND (reference sequence). V lost 5 bases and J lost 2, with 6 bases in between.

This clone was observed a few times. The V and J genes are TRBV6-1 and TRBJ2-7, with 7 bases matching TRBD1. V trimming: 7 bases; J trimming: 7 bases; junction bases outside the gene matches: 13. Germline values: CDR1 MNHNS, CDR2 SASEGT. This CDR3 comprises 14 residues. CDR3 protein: CASKLRGTDREQYF. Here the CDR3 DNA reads TGTGCCAGCAAATTGAGGGGGACAGATCGTGAGCAGTACTTC.

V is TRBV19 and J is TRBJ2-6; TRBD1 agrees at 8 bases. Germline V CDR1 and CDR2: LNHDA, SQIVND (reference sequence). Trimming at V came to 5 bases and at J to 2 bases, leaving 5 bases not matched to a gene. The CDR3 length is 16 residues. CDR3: CASSPWTGPGANVLTF. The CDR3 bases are TGTGCCAGTAGTCCTTGGACAGGGCCTGGGGCCAACGTCCTGACTTTC. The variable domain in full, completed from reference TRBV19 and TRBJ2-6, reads DGGITQSPKYLFRKEGQNVTLSCEQNLNHDAMYWYRQDPGQGLRLIYYSQIVNDFQKGDIAEGYSVSREKKESFPLTVTSAQKNPTAFYLCASSPWTGPGANVLTFGAGSRLTVL.

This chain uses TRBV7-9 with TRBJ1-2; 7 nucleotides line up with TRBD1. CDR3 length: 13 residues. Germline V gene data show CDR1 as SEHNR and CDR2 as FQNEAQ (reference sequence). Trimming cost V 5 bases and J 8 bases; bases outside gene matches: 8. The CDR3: CASSPDRVQGYTF. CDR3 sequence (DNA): TGTGCCAGCAGCCCCGACAGGGTCCAAGGCTACACCTTC. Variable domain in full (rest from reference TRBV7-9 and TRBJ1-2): DTGVSQNPRHKITKRGQNVTFRCDPISEHNRLYWYRQTLGQGPEFLTYFQNEAQLEKSRLLSDRFSAERPKGSFSTLEIQRTEQGDSAMYLCASSPDRVQGYTFGSGTRLTVV.